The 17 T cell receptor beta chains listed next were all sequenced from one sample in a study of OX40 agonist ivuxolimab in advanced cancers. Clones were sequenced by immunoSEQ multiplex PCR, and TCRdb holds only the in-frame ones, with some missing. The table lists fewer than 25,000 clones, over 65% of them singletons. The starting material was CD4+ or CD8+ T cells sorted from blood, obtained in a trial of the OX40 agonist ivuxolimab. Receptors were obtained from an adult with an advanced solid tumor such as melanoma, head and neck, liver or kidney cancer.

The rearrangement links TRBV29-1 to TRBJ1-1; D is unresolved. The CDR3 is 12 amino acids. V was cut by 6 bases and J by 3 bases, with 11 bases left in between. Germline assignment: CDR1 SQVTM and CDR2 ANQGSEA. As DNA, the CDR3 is TGCAGCGTGGGAAGCAGTTACACTGAAGCTTTCTTT. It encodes CSVGSSYTEAFF.

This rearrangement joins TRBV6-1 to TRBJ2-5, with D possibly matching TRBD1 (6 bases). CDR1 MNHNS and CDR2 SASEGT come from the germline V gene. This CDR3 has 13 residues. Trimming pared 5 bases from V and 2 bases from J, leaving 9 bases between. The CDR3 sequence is CASSPRGQETQYF. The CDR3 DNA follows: TGTGCCAGCAGTCCGAGGGGGCAAGAGACCCAGTACTTC.

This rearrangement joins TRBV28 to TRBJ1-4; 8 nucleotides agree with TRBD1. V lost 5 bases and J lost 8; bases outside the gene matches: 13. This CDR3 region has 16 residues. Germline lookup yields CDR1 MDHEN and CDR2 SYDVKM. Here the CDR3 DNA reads TGTGCCAGCAGTCCATACGGACAGGGAAAATACGAAAAACTGTTTTTT. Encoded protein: CASSPYGQGKYEKLFF.

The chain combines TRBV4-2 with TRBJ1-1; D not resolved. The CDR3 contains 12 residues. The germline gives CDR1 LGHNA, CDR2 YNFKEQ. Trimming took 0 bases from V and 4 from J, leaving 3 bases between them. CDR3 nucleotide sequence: TGTGCCAGCAGCCAAGAGGCCACTGAAGCTTTCTTT. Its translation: CASSQEATEAFF.

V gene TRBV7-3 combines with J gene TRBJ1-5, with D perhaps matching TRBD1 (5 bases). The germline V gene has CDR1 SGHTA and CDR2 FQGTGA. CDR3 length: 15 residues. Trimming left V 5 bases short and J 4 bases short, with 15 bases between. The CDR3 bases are TGTGCCAGCAGCCCGACGGGGGACCGTAATCAGCCCCAGCATTTT. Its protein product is CASSPTGDRNQPQHF.

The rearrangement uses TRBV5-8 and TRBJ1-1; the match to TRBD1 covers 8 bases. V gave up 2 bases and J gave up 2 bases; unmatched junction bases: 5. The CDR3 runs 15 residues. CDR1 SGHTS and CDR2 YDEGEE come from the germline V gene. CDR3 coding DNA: TGTGCCAGCAGCTTCGACAGGGGCGGTAACACTGAAGCTTTCTTT. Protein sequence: CASSFDRGGNTEAFF.

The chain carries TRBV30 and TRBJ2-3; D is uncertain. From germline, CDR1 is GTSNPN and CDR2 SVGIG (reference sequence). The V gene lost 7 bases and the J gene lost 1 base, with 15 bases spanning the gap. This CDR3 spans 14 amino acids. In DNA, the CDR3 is TGTGCCTCTCGATTTGGGGTAGGCACAGATACGCAGTATTTT. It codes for CASRFGVGTDTQYF. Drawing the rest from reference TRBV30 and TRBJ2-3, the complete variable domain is SQTIHQWPATLVQPVGSPLSLECTVEGTSNPNLYWYRQAAGRGLQLLFYSVGIGQISSEVPQNLSASRPQDRQFILSSKKLLLSDSGFYLCASRFGVGTDTQYFGPGTRLTVL.

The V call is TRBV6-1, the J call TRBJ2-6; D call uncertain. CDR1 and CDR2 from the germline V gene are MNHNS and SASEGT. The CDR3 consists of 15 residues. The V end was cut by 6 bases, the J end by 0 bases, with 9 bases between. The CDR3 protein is CASSPVSSGANVLTF. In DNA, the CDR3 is TGTGCCAGCAGCCCGGTTTCCTCTGGGGCCAACGTCCTGACTTTC.

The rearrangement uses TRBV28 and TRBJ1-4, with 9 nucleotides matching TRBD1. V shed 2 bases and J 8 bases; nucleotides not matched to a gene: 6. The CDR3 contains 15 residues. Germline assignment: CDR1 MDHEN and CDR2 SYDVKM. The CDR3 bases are TGTGCCAGCAGTTTACCGGGACAGGGATACGAAAAACTGTTTTTT. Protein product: CASSLPGQGYEKLFF. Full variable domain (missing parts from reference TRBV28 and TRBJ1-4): DVKVTQSSRYLVKRTGEKVFLECVQDMDHENMFWYRQDPGLGLRLIYFSYDVKMKEKGDIPEGYSVSREKKERFSLILESASTNQTSMYLCASSLPGQGYEKLFFGSGTQLSVL.

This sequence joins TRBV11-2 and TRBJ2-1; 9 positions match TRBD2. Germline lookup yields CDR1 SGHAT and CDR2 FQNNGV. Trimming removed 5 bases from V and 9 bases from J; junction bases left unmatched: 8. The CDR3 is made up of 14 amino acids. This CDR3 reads CASSLGRTSVEQFF. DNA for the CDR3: TGTGCCAGCAGCCTAGGCCGGACTAGCGTTGAGCAGTTCTTC.

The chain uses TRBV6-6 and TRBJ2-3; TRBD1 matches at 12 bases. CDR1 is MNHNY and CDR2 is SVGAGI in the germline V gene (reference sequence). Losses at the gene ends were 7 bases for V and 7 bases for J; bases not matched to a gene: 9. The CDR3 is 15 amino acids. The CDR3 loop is CASTQWDRGRYTQYF. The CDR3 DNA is TGTGCCAGCACCCAATGGGACAGGGGGCGATATACGCAGTATTTT.

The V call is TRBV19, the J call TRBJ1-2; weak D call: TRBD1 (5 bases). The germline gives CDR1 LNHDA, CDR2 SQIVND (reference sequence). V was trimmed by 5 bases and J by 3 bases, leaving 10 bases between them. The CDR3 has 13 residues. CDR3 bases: TGTGCCAGTAGTCCAGGGCCGGACTATGGCTACACCTTC. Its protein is CASSPGPDYGYTF.

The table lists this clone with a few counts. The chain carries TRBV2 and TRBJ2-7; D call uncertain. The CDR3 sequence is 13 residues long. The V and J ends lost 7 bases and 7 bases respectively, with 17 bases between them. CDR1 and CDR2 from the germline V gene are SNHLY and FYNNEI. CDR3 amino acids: CASNPGTVPEQYF. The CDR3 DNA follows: TGTGCCAGCAACCCGGGCACAGTCCCTGAGCAGTACTTC.

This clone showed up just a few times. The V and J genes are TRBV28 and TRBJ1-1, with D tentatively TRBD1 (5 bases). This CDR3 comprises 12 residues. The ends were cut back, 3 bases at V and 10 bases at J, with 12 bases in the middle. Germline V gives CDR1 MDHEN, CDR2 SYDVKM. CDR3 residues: CASSFKTGGAFF. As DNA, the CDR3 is TGTGCCAGCAGTTTCAAAACAGGCGGAGCTTTCTTT. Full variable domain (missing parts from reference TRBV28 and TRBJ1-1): DVKVTQSSRYLVKRTGEKVFLECVQDMDHENMFWYRQDPGLGLRLIYFSYDVKMKEKGDIPEGYSVSREKKERFSLILESASTNQTSMYLCASSFKTGGAFFGQGTRLTVV.

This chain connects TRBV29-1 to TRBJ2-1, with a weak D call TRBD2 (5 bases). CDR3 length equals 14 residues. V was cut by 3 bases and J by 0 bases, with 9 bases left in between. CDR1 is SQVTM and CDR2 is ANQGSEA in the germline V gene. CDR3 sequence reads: CSVDGMSSYNEQFF. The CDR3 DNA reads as TGCAGCGTTGACGGGATGAGCTCCTACAATGAGCAGTTCTTC.

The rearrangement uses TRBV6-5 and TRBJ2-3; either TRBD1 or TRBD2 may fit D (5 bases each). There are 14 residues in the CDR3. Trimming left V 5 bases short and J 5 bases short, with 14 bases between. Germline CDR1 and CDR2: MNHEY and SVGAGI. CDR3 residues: CASSPRGPEDTQYF. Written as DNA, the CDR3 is TGTGCCAGCAGTCCCCGGGGCCCGGAAGATACGCAGTATTTT.

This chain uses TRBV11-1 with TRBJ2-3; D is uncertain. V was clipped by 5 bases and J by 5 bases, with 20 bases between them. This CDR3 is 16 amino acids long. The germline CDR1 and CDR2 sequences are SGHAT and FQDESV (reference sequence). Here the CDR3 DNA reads TGTGCCAGCAGCCCCCCCCAAGGGAAAGGGAAAGATACGCAGTATTTT. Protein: CASSPPQGKGKDTQYF.